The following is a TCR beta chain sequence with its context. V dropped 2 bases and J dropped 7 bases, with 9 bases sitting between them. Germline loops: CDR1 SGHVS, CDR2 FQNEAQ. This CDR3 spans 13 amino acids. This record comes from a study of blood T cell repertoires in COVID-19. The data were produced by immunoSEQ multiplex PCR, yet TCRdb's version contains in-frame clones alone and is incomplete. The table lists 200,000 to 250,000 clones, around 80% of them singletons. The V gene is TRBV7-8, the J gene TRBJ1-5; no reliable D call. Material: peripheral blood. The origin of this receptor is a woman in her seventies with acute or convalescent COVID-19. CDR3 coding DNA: TGTGCCAGCAGCTTACCGGCCGGGCAGCCCCAGCATTTT. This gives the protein CASSLPAGQPQHF.